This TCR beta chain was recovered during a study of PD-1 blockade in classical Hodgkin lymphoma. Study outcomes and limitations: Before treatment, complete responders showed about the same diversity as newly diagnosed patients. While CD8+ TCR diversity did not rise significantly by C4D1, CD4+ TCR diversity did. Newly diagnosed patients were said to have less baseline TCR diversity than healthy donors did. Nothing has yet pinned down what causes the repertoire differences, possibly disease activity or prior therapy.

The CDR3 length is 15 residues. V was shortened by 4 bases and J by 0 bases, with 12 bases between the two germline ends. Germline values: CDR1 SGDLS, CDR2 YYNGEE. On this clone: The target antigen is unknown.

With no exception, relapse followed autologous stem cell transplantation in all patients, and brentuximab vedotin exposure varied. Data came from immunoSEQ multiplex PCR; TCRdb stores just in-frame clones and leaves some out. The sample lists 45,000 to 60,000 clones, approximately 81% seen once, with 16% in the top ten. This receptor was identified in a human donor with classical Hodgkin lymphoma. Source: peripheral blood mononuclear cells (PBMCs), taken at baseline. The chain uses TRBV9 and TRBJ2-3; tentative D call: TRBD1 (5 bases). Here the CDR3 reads CASSLSAGSTDTQYF. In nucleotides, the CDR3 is TGTGCCAGCAGCCTCTCCGCAGGGAGCACAGATACGCAGTATTTT.